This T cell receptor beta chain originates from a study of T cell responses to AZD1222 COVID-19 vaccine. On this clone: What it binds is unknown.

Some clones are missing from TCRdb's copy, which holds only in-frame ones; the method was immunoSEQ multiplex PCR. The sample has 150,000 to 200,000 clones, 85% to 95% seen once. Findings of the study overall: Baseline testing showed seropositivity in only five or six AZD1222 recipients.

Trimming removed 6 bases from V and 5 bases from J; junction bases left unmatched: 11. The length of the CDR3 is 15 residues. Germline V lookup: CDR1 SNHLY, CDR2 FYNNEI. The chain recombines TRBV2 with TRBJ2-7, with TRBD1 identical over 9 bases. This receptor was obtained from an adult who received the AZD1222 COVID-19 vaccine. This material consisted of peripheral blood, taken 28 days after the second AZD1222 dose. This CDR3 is CASSGTGTIHDEQYF. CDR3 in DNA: TGTGCCAGCAGCGGGACAGGGACGATTCACGACGAGCAGTACTTC.